This T cell receptor beta chain originates from a study of blood T cells in healthy people across ages. About the study: Capture via template switching afforded approximately one barcoded beta molecule per two T cells.

For the second PCR, which ran for 7 to 11 cycles, a sample-barcoded 5' primer and a J-beta primer mix were used. One entry per CDR3 protein results from TCRdb running MiXCR on the 5' RACE reads. The sample lists approximately 2,000,000 distinct CDR3 sequences, 35% to 50% occurring once. V was cut by 0 bases and J by 6 bases, with 7 bases left in between. Per germline, CDR1 DFQATT and CDR2 SNEGSKA (reference sequence). The CDR3 sequence is 12 residues long. Overall study results and limits: It was held that diversity estimates obtained from one million T cells represented underestimates.

Notes on this clonotype: Its target is not known.

The clonotype was recovered from a human donor in good health. Source material: blood. V is TRBV20-1 and J is TRBJ2-3; possible D gene TRBD1, 5 bases. In nucleotides, the CDR3 is TGCAGTGCTAGAGATCAGGGTGATACGCAGTATTTT. The encoded protein is CSARDQGDTQYF.